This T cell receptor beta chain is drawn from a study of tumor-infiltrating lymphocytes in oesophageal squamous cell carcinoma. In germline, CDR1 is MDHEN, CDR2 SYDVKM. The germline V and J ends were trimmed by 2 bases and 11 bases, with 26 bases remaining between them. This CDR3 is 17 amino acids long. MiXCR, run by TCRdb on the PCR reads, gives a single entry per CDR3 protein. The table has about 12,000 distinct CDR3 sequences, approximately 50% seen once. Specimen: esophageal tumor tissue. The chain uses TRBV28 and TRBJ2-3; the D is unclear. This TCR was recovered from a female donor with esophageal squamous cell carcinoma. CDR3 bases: TGTGCCAGCAGTTTAGTCAGGACGGTGAGCTCCTACAATGAGCAGTATTTT. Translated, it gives CASSLVRTVSSYNEQYF. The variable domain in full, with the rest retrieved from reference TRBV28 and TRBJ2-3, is DVKVTQSSRYLVKRTGEKVFLECVQDMDHENMFWYRQDPGLGLRLIYFSYDVKMKEKGDIPEGYSVSREKKERFSLILESASTNQTSMYLCASSLVRTVSSYNEQYFGPGTRLTVL.